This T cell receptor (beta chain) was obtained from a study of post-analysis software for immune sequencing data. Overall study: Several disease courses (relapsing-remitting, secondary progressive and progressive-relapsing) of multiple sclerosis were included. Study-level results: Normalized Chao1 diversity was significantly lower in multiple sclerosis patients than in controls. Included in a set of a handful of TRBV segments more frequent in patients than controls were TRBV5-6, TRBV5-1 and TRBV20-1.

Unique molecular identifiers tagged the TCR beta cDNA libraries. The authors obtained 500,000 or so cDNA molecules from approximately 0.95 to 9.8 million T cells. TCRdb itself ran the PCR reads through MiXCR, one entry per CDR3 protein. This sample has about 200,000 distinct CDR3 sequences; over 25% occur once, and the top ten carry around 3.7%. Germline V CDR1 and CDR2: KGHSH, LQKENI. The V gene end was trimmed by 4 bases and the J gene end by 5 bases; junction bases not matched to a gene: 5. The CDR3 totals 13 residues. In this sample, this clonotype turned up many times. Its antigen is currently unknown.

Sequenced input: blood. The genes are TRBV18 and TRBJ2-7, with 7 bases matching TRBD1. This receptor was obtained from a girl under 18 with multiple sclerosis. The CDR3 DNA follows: TGTGCCAGCTCACTACAGGGGAACCACGAGCAGTACTTC. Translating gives CASSLQGNHEQYF.